These T cell receptor beta chains were read from a single sample in a study of blood T cell repertoires in COVID-19. Measured with immunoSEQ multiplex PCR; TCRdb has only the in-frame clones, and not every one. The sample records about 180,000 clones, approximately 89% being singletons. The sequenced material came from PBMCs or T cells enriched from blood (not recorded which). Receptors were obtained from a man in his forties who had recovered from COVID-19. Both conserved end residues are part of each CDR3. The order of the fields is V gene, D gene, J gene, clone size, CDR3 protein, CDR3 DNA. D genes are given only for firm matches. Size is stated for part of the rows, as once, few or many counts, or as a class when the clone is expanded.

>TRBV3-1/TRBV3-2|.|TRBJ2-5|.
CASSHPPLGSIGETQYF
TGTGCCAGCAGCCACCCTCCGCTAGGGAGTATAGGGGAGACCCAGTACTTC
>TRBV28|.|TRBJ1-2|.
CASHSTGGNYGYTF
TGTGCCAGCCACTCCACCGGGGGGAACTATGGCTACACCTTC
>TRBV5-6|TRBD2|TRBJ2-1|.
CASSQPSGGPYEQFF
TGTGCCAGCAGCCAACCTAGCGGGGGGCCCTATGAGCAGTTCTTC
>TRBV11-3|TRBD2|TRBJ2-5|.
CASTGTSGGEETQYF
TGTGCCAGCACCGGGACTAGCGGGGGTGAAGAGACCCAGTACTTC
>TRBV25-1|.|TRBJ1-1|.
CASREAGFLTEAFF
TGTGCCAGCAGAGAGGCCGGATTCCTCACTGAAGCTTTCTTT
>TRBV6-1|TRBD2|TRBJ2-2|.
CASSEPTSGRTGELFF
TGTGCCAGCAGTGAGCCGACTAGCGGGAGAACCGGGGAGCTGTTTTTT
>TRBV19|TRBD1|TRBJ2-1|.
CASSIGSDRVSYNEQFF
TGTGCCAGTAGTATAGGCTCGGACAGGGTCTCCTACAATGAGCAGTTCTTC
>TRBV5-1|TRBD1|TRBJ1-4|once
CASSLGQGNEKLFF
TGCGCCAGCAGCCTAGGACAGGGGAATGAAAAACTGTTTTTT
>TRBV6-1|TRBD1|TRBJ1-5|.
CASREGTGENQPQHF
TGTGCCAGCAGAGAAGGGACAGGGGAAAATCAGCCCCAGCATTTT
>TRBV5-6|.|TRBJ1-2|.
CASSLVMVRAGYTF
TGTGCCAGCAGCTTGGTCATGGTCAGGGCTGGCTACACCTTC
>TRBV30|.|TRBJ2-7|.
CAWKEHYEQYF
TGTGCCTGGAAAGAACACTACGAGCAGTACTTC
>TRBV3-1/TRBV3-2|TRBD2|TRBJ2-7|once
CASSQERLAGYEQYF
TGTGCCAGCAGCCAAGAAAGACTAGCGGGCTACGAGCAGTACTTC
>TRBV6-6|TRBD1|TRBJ1-1|.
CASSRDRGVTEAFF
TGTGCCAGCAGTCGGGACAGAGGAGTGACTGAAGCTTTCTTT